One sample yielded the 16 T cell receptor beta chains listed below, sequenced in a study of cytomegalovirus exposure and HLA in healthy donors. In the PCR, 60 Vbeta and 13 Jbeta primers were used. Assay: immunoSEQ multiplex PCR; the TCRdb copy retains only in-frame clones and omits some. The sample has over 75,000 clones, about four fifths seen once. The sequenced material came from PBMCs. The origin of the receptors is a male donor in good health and CMV-seropositive.

The CDR3 coding sequence is TGTGCCAGCACTAGGGACAGGGTTGGCTACACCTTC. It encodes CASTRDRVGYTF. The chain has TRBV6-1 and TRBJ1-2; 9 bases map to TRBD1. CDR1 is MNHNS, CDR2 SASEGT, per germline. The V and J ends lost 7 bases and 7 bases, in that order; junction bases with no gene match: 4. This CDR3 contains 12 residues.

The chain recombines TRBV27 with TRBJ1-2, with D tentatively TRBD1 (6 bases). The CDR3 contains 14 residues. Trimming took 2 bases from V and 7 from J, leaving 14 bases between them. CDR1 and CDR2 from the germline V gene are MNHEY and SMNVEV (reference sequence). CDR3 nucleotides: TGTGCCAGCAGTTTAGCGATGGGGGCGAGTGGCTACACCTTC. Protein sequence: CASSLAMGASGYTF.

The chain couples TRBV6-5 to TRBJ2-3, with D perhaps matching TRBD2 (6 bases). The V gene's germline CDR1 is MNHEY and CDR2 SVGAGI. Trimming removed 3 bases from V and 3 bases from J, with 13 bases in between. This CDR3 comprises 15 residues. Here the CDR3 DNA reads TGTGCCAGCAGTTATTCAACTCGGGGGACAGATACGCAGTATTTT. This translates into CASSYSTRGTDTQYF.

The rearrangement joins TRBV7-9 to TRBJ1-1, with TRBD1 as a possible D gene (5 bases). Trimming cost V 5 bases and J 8 bases, with 12 bases left between them. CDR3 length: 12 residues. CDR1 is SEHNR and CDR2 is FQNEAQ in the germline V gene (reference sequence). The CDR3 nucleotides read TGTGCCAGCAGCCTAGTACGGGGGGAAGCTTTCTTT. Its protein is CASSLVRGEAFF.

The chain carries TRBV4-1 and TRBJ1-1, with TRBD1 as a possible D gene (5 bases). The CDR3 runs 16 residues. The germline CDR1 and CDR2 sequences are MGHRA and YSYEKL. Between the trimmed V and J ends, which lost 1 base and 0 bases, there was a span of 12 bases. Written as DNA, the CDR3 is TGCGCCAGCAGCCAAGTCGCCGACAGCATGAACACTGAAGCTTTCTTT. Translating it yields CASSQVADSMNTEAFF.

V and J are TRBV6-1 and TRBJ1-5; 7 bases are a match to TRBD1. The germline V gene has CDR1 MNHNS and CDR2 SASEGT. The J segment lost 0 bases and the V segment lost 2 bases, leaving 19 bases of the junction unmatched. The CDR3 contains 21 residues. The CDR3 nucleotides read TGTGCCAGCAGTGAAAAAGGGGGCGTTATTGGGTATTCTTATAGCAATCAGCCCCAGCATTTT. Protein product: CASSEKGGVIGYSYSNQPQHF.

The J gene is TRBJ2-1, the V gene TRBV7-2, with 8 bases lining up with TRBD2. Trimming took 5 bases from V and 4 from J; bases not matched to a gene: 7. Germline values: CDR1 SGHTA, CDR2 FQGNSA. This CDR3 has 15 amino acids. CDR3 in amino acids: CASSPSPGGYNEQFF. The CDR3 DNA follows: TGTGCCAGCAGCCCTAGCCCGGGGGGGTACAATGAGCAGTTCTTC.

The rearrangement joins TRBV13 to TRBJ2-3; the match to TRBD1 covers 10 bases. The V and J ends lost 5 bases and 2 bases, in that order; junction bases with no gene match: 4. The germline CDR1 and CDR2 sequences are PRHDT and FYEKMQ (reference sequence). This CDR3 region has 15 residues. CDR3 nucleotides: TGTGCCAGCAGCGGGGACAGGGGTTACACAGATACGCAGTATTTT. This gives the protein CASSGDRGYTDTQYF.

The chain has TRBV18 and TRBJ1-2; tentatively, D is TRBD1 (6 bases). The CDR3 has 15 residues. Germline assignment: CDR1 KGHSH and CDR2 LQKENI. Trimming took 2 bases from V and 6 from J, leaving 16 bases between them. This CDR3 reads CASSPGSRGNNGYTF. The CDR3 DNA follows: TGTGCCAGCTCACCAGGCTCCAGGGGCAATAATGGCTACACCTTC.

Here the CDR3 reads CSAPRNTEAFF. In nucleotides, the CDR3 is TGCAGTGCTCCTAGGAACACTGAAGCTTTCTTT. The chain couples TRBV20-1 to TRBJ1-1; no clear D. The CDR3 runs to 11 residues. Per germline, CDR1 DFQATT and CDR2 SNEGSKA (reference sequence). V lost 5 bases and J 1 base, leaving 5 bases between the germline ends.

The chain has TRBV7-2 and TRBJ2-2, with 10 bases aligning to TRBD2. Germline CDR1 is SGHTA and CDR2 is FQGNSA. The CDR3 is made up of 16 amino acids. The V gene end was trimmed by 5 bases and the J gene end by 1 base; junction bases not matched to a gene: 4. For the CDR3, the DNA is TGTGCCAGCAGCCCGAGGACTAGCGGGAACACCGGGGAGCTGTTTTTT. Its translation is CASSPRTSGNTGELFF. Full variable domain (outside the CDR3, taken from reference TRBV7-2 and TRBJ2-2): GAGVSQSPSNKVTEKGKDVELRCDPISGHTALYWYRQSLGQGLEFLIYFQGNSAPDKSGLPSDRFSAERTGGSVSTLTIQRTQQEDSAVYLCASSPRTSGNTGELFFGEGSRLTVL.

The V call is TRBV4-2, the J call TRBJ1-4; maybe TRBD1 (6 bases). Germline assignment: CDR1 LGHNA and CDR2 YNFKEQ. Trimming pared 0 bases from V and 10 bases from J, leaving 15 bases between. The CDR3 covers 15 residues. The CDR3 DNA is TGTGCCAGCAGCCAAGATCGAACAGGGTTAGCAAAACTGTTTTTT. It is translated as CASSQDRTGLAKLFF.

The V call is TRBV30, the J call TRBJ2-2; possible D gene TRBD1, 6 bases. The CDR3 spans 16 residues. CDR1 is GTSNPN and CDR2 is SVGIG in the germline V gene (reference sequence). Trimming pared 2 bases from V and 0 bases from J, leaving 13 bases between. The CDR3 here is CAWSTRTATNTGELFF. DNA of the CDR3: TGTGCCTGGAGTACTCGGACAGCCACGAACACCGGGGAGCTGTTTTTT.

The V and J genes are TRBV4-1 and TRBJ2-3, with 10 bases lining up with TRBD2. The CDR3 sequence is 16 residues long. V shed 0 bases, J shed 4 bases, and the junction held 4 bases outside the gene matches. From germline, CDR1 is MGHRA and CDR2 YSYEKL. In DNA form, the CDR3 reads TGCGCCAGCAGCCAAGAGCGGACTAGCGGCCCAGATACGCAGTATTTT. Translation: CASSQERTSGPDTQYF.

This chain joins TRBV30 and TRBJ1-5; no clear D gene. Germline loops: CDR1 GTSNPN, CDR2 SVGIG (reference sequence). CDR3 length: 13 amino acids. V was clipped by 1 base and J by 1 base, with 5 bases between them. CDR3 sequence: CAWSGGSNQPQHF. The CDR3 nucleotides are TGTGCCTGGAGTGGCGGGAGCAATCAGCCCCAGCATTTT.

This clone was seen a handful of times. V usage is TRBV9 and J usage is TRBJ1-1; D remains unclear. Trimming cost V 1 base and J 8 bases, with 12 bases left between them. This CDR3 has 13 residues. In germline, CDR1 is SGDLS, CDR2 YYNGEE. CDR3 amino acids: CASSVSERLEAFF. The CDR3 DNA reads as TGTGCCAGCAGCGTATCTGAGCGGCTAGAAGCTTTCTTT.